This entry features one TCR beta chain sequence. Its antigen is not yet known. Base qualities were left out, and no much larger clone turns up one base away. The CDR3 sequence holds 14 residues, the cysteine and phenylalanine included. Just CDR3 DNA is preserved here, 42 bases in frame from base 1. CDR1 SGHAT and CDR2 FQNNGV are derived from the germline V gene. Relative to germline, V is 4 bases shorter and J is 3 bases shorter, with 9 bases between their ends. This entry belongs to a study of control samples from healthy donors and cancer patients (dated by TCRdb to 2020 to 2021). Receptor amplification or capture employed the immunoSEQ multiplex PCR assay. Entries here come from immuneACCESS through TCRdb and include only in-frame sequences with V and J called. Some clones fail to appear in such tables; in the studies checked, an unresolved V gene covers under half of the shortfall, and the cause of the remainder is unknown. The sample table lists about 220,000 clones, about 95% of them with a count of one. Approximately 1.6% of the sample lies in the top ten.

Recombination linked TRBV11-2 to TRBJ1-4; the D gene cannot be named for sure. This TCR was recovered from a man aged 50 to 59 in good health. The sequenced sample was blood. The DNA reads as follows: TGTGCCAGCAGCTCCATGGCAGCTAATGAAAAACTGTTTTTT. It encodes CASSSMAANEKLFF.